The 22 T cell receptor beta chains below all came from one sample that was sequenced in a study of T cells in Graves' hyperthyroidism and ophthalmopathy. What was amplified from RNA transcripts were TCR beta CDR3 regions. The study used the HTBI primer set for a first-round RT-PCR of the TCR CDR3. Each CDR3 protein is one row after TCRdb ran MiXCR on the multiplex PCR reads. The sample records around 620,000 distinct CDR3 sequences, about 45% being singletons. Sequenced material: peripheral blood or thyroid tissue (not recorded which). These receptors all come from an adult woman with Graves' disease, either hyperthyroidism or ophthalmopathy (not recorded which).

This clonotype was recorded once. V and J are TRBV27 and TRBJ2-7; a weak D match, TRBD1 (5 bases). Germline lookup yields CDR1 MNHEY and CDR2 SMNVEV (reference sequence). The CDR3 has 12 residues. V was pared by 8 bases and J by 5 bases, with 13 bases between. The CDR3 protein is CASGTQGNEQYF. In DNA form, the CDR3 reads TGTGCCAGCGGCACCCAGGGAAACGAGCAGTACTTC.

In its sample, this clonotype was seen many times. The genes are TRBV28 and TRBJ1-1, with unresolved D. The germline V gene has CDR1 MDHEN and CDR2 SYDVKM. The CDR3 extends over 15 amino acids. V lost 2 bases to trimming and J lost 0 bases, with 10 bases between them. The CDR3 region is CASSLAGTLNTEAFF. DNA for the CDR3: TGTGCCAGCAGTTTAGCCGGCACACTGAACACTGAAGCTTTCTTT.

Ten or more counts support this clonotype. The CDR3 bases are TGTGCCAGCAGCTTCGACAGGGGTTTCACTGAAGCTTTCTTT. Translation: CASSFDRGFTEAFF. The rearrangement links TRBV13 to TRBJ1-1; 8 bases line up with TRBD1. This CDR3 has 14 amino acids. With V trimmed by 3 bases and J by 4 bases, 4 bases remained unmatched. Germline assignment: CDR1 PRHDT and CDR2 FYEKMQ (reference sequence).

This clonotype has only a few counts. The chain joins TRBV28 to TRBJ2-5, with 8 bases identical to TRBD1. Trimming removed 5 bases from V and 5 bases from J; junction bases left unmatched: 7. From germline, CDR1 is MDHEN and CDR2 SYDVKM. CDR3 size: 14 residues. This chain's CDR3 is CASSAPDRVETQYF. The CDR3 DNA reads TGTGCCAGCAGTGCGCCGGACAGGGTGGAGACCCAGTACTTC.

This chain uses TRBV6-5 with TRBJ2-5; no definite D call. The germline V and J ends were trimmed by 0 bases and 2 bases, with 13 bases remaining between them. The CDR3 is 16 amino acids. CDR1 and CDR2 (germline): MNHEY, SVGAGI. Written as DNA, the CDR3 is TGTGCCAGCAGTTACTCTAACACTGAAGGACAAGAGACCCAGTACTTC. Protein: CASSYSNTEGQETQYF.

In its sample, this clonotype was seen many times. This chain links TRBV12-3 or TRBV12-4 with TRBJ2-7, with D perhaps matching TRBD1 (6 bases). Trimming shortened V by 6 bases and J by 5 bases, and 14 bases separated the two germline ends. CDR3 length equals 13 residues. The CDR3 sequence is CASRQQGPHEQYF. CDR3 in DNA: TGTGCCAGCAGACAACAGGGTCCCCACGAGCAGTACTTC.

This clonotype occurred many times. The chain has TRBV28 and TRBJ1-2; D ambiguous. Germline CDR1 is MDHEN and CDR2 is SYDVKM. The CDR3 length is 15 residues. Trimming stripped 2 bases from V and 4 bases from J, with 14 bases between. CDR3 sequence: CASSLKARALYGYTF. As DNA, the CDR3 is TGTGCCAGCAGTTTAAAGGCCCGAGCCCTCTATGGCTACACCTTC.

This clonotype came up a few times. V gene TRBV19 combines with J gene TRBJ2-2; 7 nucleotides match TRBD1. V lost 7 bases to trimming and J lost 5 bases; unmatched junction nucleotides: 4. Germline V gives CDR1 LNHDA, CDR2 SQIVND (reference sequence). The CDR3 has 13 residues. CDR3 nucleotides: TGTGCCAGTACCAGGGGGATGACCGGGGAGCTGTTTTTT. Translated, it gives CASTRGMTGELFF.

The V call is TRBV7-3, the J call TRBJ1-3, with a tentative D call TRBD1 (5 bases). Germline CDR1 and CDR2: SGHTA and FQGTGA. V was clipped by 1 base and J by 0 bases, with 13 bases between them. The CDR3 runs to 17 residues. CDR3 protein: CASSLNGGDPSGNTIYF. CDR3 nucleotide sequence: TGTGCCAGCAGCTTAAACGGGGGGGATCCCTCTGGAAACACCATATATTTT.

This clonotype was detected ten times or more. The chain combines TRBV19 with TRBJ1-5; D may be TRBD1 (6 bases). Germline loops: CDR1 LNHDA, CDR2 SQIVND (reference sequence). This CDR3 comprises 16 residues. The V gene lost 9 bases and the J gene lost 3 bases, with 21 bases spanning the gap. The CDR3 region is CASSTSRGLINQPQHF. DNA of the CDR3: TGTGCCAGCTCTACCTCTCGGGGGCTAATCAATCAGCCCCAGCATTTT. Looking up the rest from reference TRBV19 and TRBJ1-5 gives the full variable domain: DGGITQSPKYLFRKEGQNVTLSCEQNLNHDAMYWYRQDPGQGLRLIYYSQIVNDFQKGDIAEGYSVSREKKESFPLTVTSAQKNPTAFYLCASSTSRGLINQPQHFGDGTRLSIL.

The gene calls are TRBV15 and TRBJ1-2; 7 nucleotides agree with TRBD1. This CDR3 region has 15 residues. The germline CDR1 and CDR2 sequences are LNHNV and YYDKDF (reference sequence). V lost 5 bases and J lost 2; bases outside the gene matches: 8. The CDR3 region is CATSGPPGQNYGYTF. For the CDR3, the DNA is TGTGCCACCAGCGGCCCGCCGGGACAGAACTATGGCTACACCTTC.

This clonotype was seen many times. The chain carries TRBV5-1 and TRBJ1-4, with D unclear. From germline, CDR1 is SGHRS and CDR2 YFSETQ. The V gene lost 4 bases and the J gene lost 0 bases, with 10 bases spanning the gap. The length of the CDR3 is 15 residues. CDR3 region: CASSVDSPTNEKLFF. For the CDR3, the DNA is TGCGCCAGCAGCGTAGATTCCCCAACTAATGAAAAACTGTTTTTT.

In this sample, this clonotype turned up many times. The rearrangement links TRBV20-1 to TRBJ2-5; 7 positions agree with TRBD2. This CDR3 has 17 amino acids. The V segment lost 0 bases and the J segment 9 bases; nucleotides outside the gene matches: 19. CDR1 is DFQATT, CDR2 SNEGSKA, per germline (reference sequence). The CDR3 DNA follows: TGCAGTGCTAGAGATCGGGGGAGGGTAGCCGATCGCGGACCCCAGTACTTC. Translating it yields CSARDRGRVADRGPQYF.

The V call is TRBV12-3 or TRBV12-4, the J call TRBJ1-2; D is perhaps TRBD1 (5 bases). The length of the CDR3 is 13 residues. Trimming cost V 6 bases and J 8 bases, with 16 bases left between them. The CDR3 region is CASSGWGLGGYTF. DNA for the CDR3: TGTGCCAGCAGCGGGTGGGGGTTGGGGGGCTACACCTTC.

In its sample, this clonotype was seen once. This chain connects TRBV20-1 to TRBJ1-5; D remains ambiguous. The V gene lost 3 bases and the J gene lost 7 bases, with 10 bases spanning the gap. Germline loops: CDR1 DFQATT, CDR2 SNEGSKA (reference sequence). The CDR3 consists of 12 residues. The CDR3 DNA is TGCAGTGCTAGTGACACTCGCCAGCCCCAGCATTTT. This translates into CSASDTRQPQHF.

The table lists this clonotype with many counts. For the CDR3, the DNA is TGTGCCAGCAGCTCCGACAGGGGACATGGCTACACCTTC. As protein: CASSSDRGHGYTF. The J gene is TRBJ1-2, the V gene TRBV7-9; TRBD1 agrees at 8 bases. CDR3 length: 13 residues. J gave up 6 bases and V 4 bases, and 4 bases lay outside the gene matches. Germline values: CDR1 SEHNR, CDR2 FQNEAQ (reference sequence).

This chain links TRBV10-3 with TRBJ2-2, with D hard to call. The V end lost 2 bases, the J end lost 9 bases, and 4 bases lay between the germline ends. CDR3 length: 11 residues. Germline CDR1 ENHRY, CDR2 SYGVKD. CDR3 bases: TGTGCCATCAGTGAGGCGTGGGAGCTGTTTTTT. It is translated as CAISEAWELFF.

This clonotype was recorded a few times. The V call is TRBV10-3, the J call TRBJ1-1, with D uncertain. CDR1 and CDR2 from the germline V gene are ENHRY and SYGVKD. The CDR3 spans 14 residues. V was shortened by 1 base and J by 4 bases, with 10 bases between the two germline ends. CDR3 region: CAISEFGRSTEAFF. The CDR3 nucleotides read TGTGCCATCAGTGAGTTTGGGAGGTCCACTGAAGCTTTCTTT.

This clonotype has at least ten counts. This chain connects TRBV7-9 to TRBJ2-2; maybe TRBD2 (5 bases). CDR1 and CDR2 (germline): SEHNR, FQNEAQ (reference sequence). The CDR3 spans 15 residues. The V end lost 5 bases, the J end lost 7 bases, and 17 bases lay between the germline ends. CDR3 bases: TGTGCCAGCAGCCCCAAGAGGGTGAAGAGCGGGGAGCTGTTTTTT. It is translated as CASSPKRVKSGELFF.

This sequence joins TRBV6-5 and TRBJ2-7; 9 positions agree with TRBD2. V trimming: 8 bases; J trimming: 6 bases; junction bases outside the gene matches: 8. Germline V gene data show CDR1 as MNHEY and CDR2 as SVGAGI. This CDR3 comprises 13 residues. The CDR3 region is CASREAGGAEQYF. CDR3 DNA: TGTGCCAGCCGGGAAGCGGGAGGAGCCGAGCAGTACTTC.

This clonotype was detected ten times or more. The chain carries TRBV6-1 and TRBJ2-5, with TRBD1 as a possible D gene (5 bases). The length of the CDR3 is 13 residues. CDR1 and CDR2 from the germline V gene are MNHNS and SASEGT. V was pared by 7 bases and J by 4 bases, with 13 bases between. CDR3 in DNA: TGTGCCAGCAACGGACAAGGCCCAGAGACCCAGTACTTC. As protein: CASNGQGPETQYF.

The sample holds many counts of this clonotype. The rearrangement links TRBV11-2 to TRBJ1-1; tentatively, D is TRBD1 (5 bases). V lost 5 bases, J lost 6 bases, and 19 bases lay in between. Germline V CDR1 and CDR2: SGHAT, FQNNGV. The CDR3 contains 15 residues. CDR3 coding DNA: TGTGCCAGCAGCACAAACCGGGACTCAGGACCTGAAGCTTTCTTT. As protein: CASSTNRDSGPEAFF. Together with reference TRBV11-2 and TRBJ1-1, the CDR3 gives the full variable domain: EAGVAQSPRYKIIEKRQSVAFWCNPISGHATLYWYQQILGQGPKLLIQFQNNGVVDDSQLPKDRFSAERLKGVDSTLKIQPAKLEDSAVYLCASSTNRDSGPEAFFGQGTRLTVV.